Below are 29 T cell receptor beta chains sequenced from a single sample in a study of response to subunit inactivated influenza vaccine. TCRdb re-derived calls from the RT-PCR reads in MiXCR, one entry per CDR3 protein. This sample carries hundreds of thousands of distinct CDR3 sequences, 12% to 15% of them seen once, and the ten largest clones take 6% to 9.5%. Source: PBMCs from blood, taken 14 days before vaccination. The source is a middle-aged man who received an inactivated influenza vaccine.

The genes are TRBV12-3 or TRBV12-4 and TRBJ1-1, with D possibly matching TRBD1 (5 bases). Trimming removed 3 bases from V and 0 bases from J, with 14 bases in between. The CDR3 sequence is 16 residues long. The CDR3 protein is CASSLWGGNMNTEAFF. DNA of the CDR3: TGTGCCAGCAGTTTGTGGGGGGGGAACATGAACACTGAAGCTTTCTTT.

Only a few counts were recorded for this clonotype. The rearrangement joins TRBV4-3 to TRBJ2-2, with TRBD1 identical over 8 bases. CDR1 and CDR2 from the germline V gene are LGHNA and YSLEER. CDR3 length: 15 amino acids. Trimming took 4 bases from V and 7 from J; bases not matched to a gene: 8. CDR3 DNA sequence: TGCGCCAGCAGCCCGGGACAGGTTAAGGGCGGGGAGCTGTTTTTT. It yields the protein CASSPGQVKGGELFF.

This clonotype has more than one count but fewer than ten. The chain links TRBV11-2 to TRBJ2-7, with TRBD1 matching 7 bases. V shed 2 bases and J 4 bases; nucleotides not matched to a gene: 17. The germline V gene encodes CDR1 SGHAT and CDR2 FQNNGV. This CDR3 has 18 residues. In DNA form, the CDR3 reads TGTGCCAGCAGCTTAAGTCTTGTCCGGCGACAGGGTCAATACGAGCAGTACTTC. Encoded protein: CASSLSLVRRQGQYEQYF. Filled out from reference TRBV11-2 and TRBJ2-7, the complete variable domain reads EAGVAQSPRYKIIEKRQSVAFWCNPISGHATLYWYQQILGQGPKLLIQFQNNGVVDDSQLPKDRFSAERLKGVDSTLKIQPAKLEDSAVYLCASSLSLVRRQGQYEQYFGPGTRLTVT.

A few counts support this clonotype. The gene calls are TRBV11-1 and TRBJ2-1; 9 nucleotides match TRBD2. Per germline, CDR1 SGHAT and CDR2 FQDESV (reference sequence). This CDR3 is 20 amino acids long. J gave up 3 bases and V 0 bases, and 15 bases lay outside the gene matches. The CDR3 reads CASSLAWASGTLDYYNEQFF. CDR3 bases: TGTGCCAGCAGCTTAGCTTGGGCTAGCGGGACATTAGATTACTACAATGAGCAGTTCTTC. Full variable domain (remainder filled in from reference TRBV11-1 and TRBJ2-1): EAEVAQSPRYKITEKSQAVAFWCDPISGHATLYWYRQILGQGPELLVQFQDESVVDDSQLPKDRFSAERLKGVDSTLKIQPAELGDSAMYLCASSLAWASGTLDYYNEQFFGPGTRLTVL.

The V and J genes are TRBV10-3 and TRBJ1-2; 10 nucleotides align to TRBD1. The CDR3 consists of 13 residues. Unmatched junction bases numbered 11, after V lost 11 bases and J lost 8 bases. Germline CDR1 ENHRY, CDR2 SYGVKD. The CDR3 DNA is TGTGCCTCCACGGGACAGGGGTTTTTGGGCTACACCTTC. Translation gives CASTGQGFLGYTF.

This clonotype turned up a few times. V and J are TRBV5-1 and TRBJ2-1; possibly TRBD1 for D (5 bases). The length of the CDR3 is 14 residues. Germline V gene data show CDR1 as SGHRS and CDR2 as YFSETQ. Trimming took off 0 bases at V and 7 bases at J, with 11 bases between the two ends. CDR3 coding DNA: TGCGCCAGCAGCTTGGTGGGATGGACAAATGAGCAGTTCTTC. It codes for CASSLVGWTNEQFF.

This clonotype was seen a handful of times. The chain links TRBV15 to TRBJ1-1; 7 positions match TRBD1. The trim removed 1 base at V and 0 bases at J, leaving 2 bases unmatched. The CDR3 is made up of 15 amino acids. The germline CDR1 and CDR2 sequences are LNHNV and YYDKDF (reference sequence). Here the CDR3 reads CATSRGGGLNTEAFF. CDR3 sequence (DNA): TGTGCCACCAGCAGAGGAGGGGGCTTGAACACTGAAGCTTTCTTT.

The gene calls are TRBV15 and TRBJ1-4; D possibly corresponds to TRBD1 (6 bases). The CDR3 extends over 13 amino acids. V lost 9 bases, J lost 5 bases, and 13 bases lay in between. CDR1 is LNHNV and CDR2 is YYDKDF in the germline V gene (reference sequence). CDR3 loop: CATQTGSNEKLFF. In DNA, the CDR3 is TGTGCCACACAGACAGGATCGAATGAAAAACTGTTTTTT.

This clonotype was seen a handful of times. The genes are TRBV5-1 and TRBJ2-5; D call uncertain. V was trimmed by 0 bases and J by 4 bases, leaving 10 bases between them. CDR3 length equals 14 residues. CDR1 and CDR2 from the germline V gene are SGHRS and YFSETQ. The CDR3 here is CASSLARLGETQYF. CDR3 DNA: TGCGCCAGCAGCTTGGCAAGGTTAGGAGAGACCCAGTACTTC.

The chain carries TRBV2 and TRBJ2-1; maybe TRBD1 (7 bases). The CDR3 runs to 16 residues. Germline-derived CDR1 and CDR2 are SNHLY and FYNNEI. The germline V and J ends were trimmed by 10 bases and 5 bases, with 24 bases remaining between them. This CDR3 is CATSGGWQRINNEQFF. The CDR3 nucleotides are TGTGCCACTTCAGGGGGGTGGCAGCGGATCAACAATGAGCAGTTCTTC.

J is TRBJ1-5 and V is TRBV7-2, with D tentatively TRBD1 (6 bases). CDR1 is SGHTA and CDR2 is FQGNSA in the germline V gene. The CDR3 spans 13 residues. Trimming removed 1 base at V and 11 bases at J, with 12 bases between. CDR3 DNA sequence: TGTGCCAGCAGCTTAGACAGGGTCGGGGCCCAGCATTTT. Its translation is CASSLDRVGAQHF.

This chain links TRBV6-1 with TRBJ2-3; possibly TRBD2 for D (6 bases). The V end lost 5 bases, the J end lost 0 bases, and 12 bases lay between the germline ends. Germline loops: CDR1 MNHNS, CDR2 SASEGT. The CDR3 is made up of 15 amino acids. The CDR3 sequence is CASSPTGLSTDTQYF. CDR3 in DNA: TGTGCCAGCAGTCCAACCGGACTAAGCACAGATACGCAGTATTTT.

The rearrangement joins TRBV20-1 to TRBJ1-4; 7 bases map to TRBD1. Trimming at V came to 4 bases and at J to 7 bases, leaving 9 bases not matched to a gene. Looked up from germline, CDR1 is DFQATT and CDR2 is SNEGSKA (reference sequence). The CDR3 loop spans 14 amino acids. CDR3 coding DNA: TGCAGTGCTACTCGGACAGGTGATAGTGAAAAACTGTTTTTT. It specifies CSATRTGDSEKLFF.

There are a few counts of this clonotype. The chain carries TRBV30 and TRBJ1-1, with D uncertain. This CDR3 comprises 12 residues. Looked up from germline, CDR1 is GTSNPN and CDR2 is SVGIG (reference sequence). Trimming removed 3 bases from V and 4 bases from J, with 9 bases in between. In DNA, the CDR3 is TGTGCCTGGAGGAGCGGCGGCACTGAAGCTTTCTTT. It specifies CAWRSGGTEAFF. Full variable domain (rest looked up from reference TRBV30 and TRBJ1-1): SQTIHQWPATLVQPVGSPLSLECTVEGTSNPNLYWYRQAAGRGLQLLFYSVGIGQISSEVPQNLSASRPQDRQFILSSKKLLLSDSGFYLCAWRSGGTEAFFGQGTRLTVV.

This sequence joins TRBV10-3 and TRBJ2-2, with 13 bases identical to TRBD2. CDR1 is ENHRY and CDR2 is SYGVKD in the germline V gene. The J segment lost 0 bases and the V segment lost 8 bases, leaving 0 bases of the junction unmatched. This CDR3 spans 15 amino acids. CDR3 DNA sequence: TGTGCCATCGGGACTAGCGGGACGAACACCGGGGAGCTGTTTTTT. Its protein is CAIGTSGTNTGELFF.

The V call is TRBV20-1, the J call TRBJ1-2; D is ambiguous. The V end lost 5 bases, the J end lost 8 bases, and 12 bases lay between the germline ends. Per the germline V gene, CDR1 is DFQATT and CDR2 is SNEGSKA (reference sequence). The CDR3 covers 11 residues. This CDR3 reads CSAWEVGGYTF. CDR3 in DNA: TGCAGTGCTTGGGAAGTAGGGGGCTACACCTTC.

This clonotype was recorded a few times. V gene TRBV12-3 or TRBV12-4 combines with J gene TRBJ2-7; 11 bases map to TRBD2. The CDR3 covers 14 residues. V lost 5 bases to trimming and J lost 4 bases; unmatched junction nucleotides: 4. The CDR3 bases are TGTGCCAGCAGTACTAGCGGGAGAATGTACGAGCAGTACTTC. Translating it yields CASSTSGRMYEQYF.

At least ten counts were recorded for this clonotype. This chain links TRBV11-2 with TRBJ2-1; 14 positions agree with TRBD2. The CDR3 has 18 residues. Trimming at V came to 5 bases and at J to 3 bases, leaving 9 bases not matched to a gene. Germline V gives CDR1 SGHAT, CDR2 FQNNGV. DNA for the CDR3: TGTGCCAGCAGCCCCGGGGGACTAGCGGGGGCTAGCTACAATGAGCAGTTCTTC. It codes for CASSPGGLAGASYNEQFF.

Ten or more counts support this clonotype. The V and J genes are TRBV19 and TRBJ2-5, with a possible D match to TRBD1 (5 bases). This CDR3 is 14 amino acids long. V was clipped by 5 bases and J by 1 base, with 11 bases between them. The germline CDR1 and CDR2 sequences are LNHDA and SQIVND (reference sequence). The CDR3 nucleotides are TGTGCCAGTAGTTCGACAGAAATCCAAGAGACCCAGTACTTC. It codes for CASSSTEIQETQYF.

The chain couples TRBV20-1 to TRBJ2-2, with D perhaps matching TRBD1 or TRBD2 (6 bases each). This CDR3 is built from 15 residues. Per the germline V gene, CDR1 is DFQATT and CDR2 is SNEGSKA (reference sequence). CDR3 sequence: CSPQRGTFNTGELFF. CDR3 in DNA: TGCAGCCCCCAAAGGGGGACTTTCAACACCGGGGAGCTGTTTTTT.

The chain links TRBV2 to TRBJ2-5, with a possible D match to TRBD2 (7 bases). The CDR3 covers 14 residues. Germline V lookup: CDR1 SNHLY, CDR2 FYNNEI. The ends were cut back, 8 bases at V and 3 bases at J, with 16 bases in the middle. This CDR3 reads CASEIGGAEETQYF. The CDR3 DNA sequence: TGTGCCAGCGAGATTGGGGGGGCAGAAGAGACCCAGTACTTC.

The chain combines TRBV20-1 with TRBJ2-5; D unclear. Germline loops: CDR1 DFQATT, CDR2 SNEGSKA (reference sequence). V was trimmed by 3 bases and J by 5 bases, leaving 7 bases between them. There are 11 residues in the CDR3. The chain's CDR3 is CSASRRETQYF. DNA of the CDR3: TGCAGTGCTAGTCGTCGGGAGACCCAGTACTTC.

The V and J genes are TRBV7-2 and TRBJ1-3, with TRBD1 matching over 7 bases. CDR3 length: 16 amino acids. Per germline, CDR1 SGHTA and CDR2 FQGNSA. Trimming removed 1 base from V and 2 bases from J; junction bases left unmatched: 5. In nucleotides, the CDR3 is TGTGCCAGCAGCTTAGTGGCAGGGGGTGCTGGAAACACCATATATTTT. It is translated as CASSLVAGGAGNTIYF.

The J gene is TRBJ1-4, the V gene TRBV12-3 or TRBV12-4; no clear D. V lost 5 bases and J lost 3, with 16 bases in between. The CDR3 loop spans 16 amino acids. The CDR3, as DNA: TGTGCCAGCAGTCCCCGAGGAGGGCGGGCTAATGAAAAACTGTTTTTT. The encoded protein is CASSPRGGRANEKLFF.

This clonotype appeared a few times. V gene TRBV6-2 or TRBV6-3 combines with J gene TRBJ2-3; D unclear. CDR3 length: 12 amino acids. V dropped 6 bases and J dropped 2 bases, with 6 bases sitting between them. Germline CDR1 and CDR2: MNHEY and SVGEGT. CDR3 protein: CASSTNTDTQYF. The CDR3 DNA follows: TGTGCCAGCAGCACGAACACAGATACGCAGTATTTT.

In DNA form, the CDR3 reads TGCAGTGCTAAAGGGACAGGGAACCAAGAGACCCAGTACTTC. Translation gives CSAKGTGNQETQYF. V gene TRBV20-1 combines with J gene TRBJ2-5; 9 nucleotides match TRBD1. V shed 4 bases and J 0 bases; nucleotides not matched to a gene: 3. Germline V CDR1 and CDR2: DFQATT, SNEGSKA (reference sequence). This CDR3 contains 14 residues.

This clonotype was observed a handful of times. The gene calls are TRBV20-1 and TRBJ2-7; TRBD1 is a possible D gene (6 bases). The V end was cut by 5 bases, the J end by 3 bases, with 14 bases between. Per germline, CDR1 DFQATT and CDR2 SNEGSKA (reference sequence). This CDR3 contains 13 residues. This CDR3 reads CSADNRQDYEQYF. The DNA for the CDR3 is TGCAGTGCTGATAATCGACAGGACTACGAGCAGTACTTC.

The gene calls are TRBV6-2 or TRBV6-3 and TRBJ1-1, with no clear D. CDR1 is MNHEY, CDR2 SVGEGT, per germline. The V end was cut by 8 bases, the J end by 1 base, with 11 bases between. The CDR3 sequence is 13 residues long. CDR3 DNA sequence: TGTGCCAGCGCCCACCGTAGGAACACTGAAGCTTTCTTT. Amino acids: CASAHRRNTEAFF.

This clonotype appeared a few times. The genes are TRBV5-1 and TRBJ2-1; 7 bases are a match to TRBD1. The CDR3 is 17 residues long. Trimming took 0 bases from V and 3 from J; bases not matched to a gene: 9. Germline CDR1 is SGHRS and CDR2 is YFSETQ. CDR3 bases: TGCGCCAGCAGCTTGGTGGGGGACAGCCCCTTCTACAATGAGCAGTTCTTC. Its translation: CASSLVGDSPFYNEQFF.